What follows are 17 T cell receptor beta chains derived from one specimen sequenced in a study of cytomegalovirus exposure and HLA in healthy donors. Sequencing used immunoSEQ multiplex PCR; TCRdb keeps in-frame clones, though not all of them. This sample has fewer than 130,000 clones, with roughly nine tenths found just once. The sequenced sample consisted of PBMCs. These receptor sequences come from a woman aged 18-29 years in good health and CMV-seronegative.

V gene TRBV27 combines with J gene TRBJ1-2, with unresolved D. CDR1 and CDR2 from the germline V gene are MNHEY and SMNVEV (reference sequence). With 2 bases removed from V and 9 bases from J, the gap between germline ends came to 16 bases. The CDR3 extends over 14 amino acids. The CDR3 protein is CASSLRRREFRYTF. CDR3 DNA sequence: TGTGCCAGCAGTTTAAGGCGGAGGGAATTTCGCTACACCTTC.

V usage is TRBV27 and J usage is TRBJ2-7; TRBD2 matches 8 bases. CDR3 length equals 16 residues. Germline CDR1 and CDR2: MNHEY and SMNVEV (reference sequence). V lost 6 bases, J lost 4 bases, and 14 bases stayed unmatched. CDR3 residues: CASRVDSGSGKYEQYF. The CDR3 DNA follows: TGTGCCAGCAGGGTTGACTCGGGTAGCGGGAAATACGAGCAGTACTTC.

The gene calls are TRBV4-3 and TRBJ2-3; 9 positions match TRBD2. With 3 bases clipped from V and 3 bases from J, the junction kept 4 bases outside the gene matches. The CDR3 is 15 amino acids. CDR1 and CDR2 (germline): LGHNA, YSLEER. CDR3 nucleotides: TGCGCCAGCAGCCATAGCGGGGGATCTACAGATACGCAGTATTTT. Amino acids: CASSHSGGSTDTQYF.

For the CDR3, the DNA is TGTGCCAGCAGCTTGGGAAAGGACAGATCCTCCTACGAGCAGTACTTC. This codes for CASSLGKDRSSYEQYF. This rearrangement joins TRBV5-4 to TRBJ2-7; TRBD1 might be the D (6 bases). Trimming removed 0 bases at V and 0 bases at J, with 13 bases between. The germline gives CDR1 SGHNT, CDR2 YYREEE (reference sequence). CDR3 length: 16 residues.

The V and J genes are TRBV7-3 and TRBJ2-3; the match to TRBD2 covers 7 bases. Germline CDR1 and CDR2: SGHTA and FQGTGA. This CDR3 has 15 residues. Trimming cost V 5 bases and J 4 bases; bases outside gene matches: 9. The CDR3 is CASSPRTAGADTQYF. The CDR3, as DNA: TGTGCCAGCAGCCCCAGAACGGCGGGGGCAGATACGCAGTATTTT.

CDR3 residues: CASSFGGGPSSYEQYF. CDR3 in DNA: TGTGCCAGCAGCTTCGGCGGGGGCCCCAGCTCCTACGAGCAGTACTTC. The V gene is TRBV5-4, the J gene TRBJ2-7, with a weak D call TRBD2 (7 bases). Trimming took 2 bases from V and 0 from J, leaving 15 bases between them. The CDR3 consists of 16 residues. Germline CDR1 reads SGHNT; CDR2 reads YYREEE (reference sequence).

This clone was detected a few times. J is TRBJ1-2 and V is TRBV28; D not certain. Trimming took off 2 bases at V and 6 bases at J, with 10 bases between the two ends. The CDR3 has 13 amino acids. Germline V lookup: CDR1 MDHEN, CDR2 SYDVKM. The CDR3 DNA reads TGTGCCAGCAGTTTACATTGGACTGATGGCTACACCTTC. Its translation: CASSLHWTDGYTF.

The genes are TRBV19 and TRBJ2-2, with TRBD1 matching over 10 bases. The germline CDR1 and CDR2 sequences are LNHDA and SQIVND (reference sequence). This CDR3 region has 16 residues. Germline trimming cut 5 bases from V and 5 bases from J; bases unmatched to any gene: 8. CDR3 residues: CASSFPWTGGTGELFF. The DNA of the CDR3 is TGTGCCAGTAGTTTCCCTTGGACAGGGGGGACCGGGGAGCTGTTTTTT. The variable domain in full, with the rest retrieved from reference TRBV19 and TRBJ2-2, is DGGITQSPKYLFRKEGQNVTLSCEQNLNHDAMYWYRQDPGQGLRLIYYSQIVNDFQKGDIAEGYSVSREKKESFPLTVTSAQKNPTAFYLCASSFPWTGGTGELFFGEGSRLTVL.

The gene calls are TRBV15 and TRBJ1-2; 8 bases fit TRBD1. The V gene's germline CDR1 is LNHNV and CDR2 YYDKDF (reference sequence). The ends lost 2 bases at V and 6 bases at J; junction bases unmatched: 11. There are 16 residues in the CDR3. In DNA, the CDR3 is TGTGCCACCAGCAGAAACAACTTTCCGACAGGGGATGGCTACACCTTC. It encodes CATSRNNFPTGDGYTF.

This clone was seen once. V and J are TRBV6-1 and TRBJ1-5; no definite D call. Trimming took off 3 bases at V and 7 bases at J, with 16 bases between the two ends. Germline CDR1 reads MNHNS; CDR2 reads SASEGT. The CDR3 is made up of 15 amino acids. The CDR3 reads CASSDLSEGGQPQHF. CDR3 sequence (DNA): TGTGCCAGCAGTGATTTAAGTGAGGGAGGGCAGCCCCAGCATTTT.

This clone has only a few counts. The rearrangement links TRBV5-6 to TRBJ2-7; 9 nucleotides match TRBD2. The CDR3 consists of 14 residues. Per germline, CDR1 SGHDT and CDR2 YYEEEE. The V and J ends lost 3 bases and 2 bases, in that order; junction bases with no gene match: 3. CDR3 amino acids: CASSSIAGAYEQYF. For the CDR3, the DNA is TGTGCCAGCAGCTCGATAGCGGGGGCCTACGAGCAGTACTTC.

CDR3 residues: CASRASSGQETQYF. The DNA of the CDR3 is TGTGCCAGCAGGGCTTCTAGCGGTCAAGAGACCCAGTACTTC. This chain uses TRBV2 with TRBJ2-5; 7 bases are a match to TRBD2. CDR1 and CDR2 (germline): SNHLY, FYNNEI. The CDR3 is 14 residues long. The V and J ends lost 6 bases and 2 bases, in that order; junction bases with no gene match: 6.

The CDR3 region is CASSTIRGGYGNSPLHF. The CDR3, as DNA: TGTGCCAGCAGCACCATTCGGGGGGGCTACGGTAATTCACCCCTCCACTTT. The J gene is TRBJ1-6, the V gene TRBV21-1. TRBV21-1 is a pseudogene segment. The CDR3 consists of 17 residues.

In this sample, this clone turned up a few times. The gene calls are TRBV2 and TRBJ1-5; no firm D call. The germline V gene has CDR1 SNHLY and CDR2 FYNNEI. Trimming cost V 8 bases and J 7 bases, with 12 bases left between them. CDR3 size: 12 residues. CDR3 DNA sequence: TGTGCCAGCCGGAGGCCCCGGCAGCCCCAGCATTTT. Residues: CASRRPRQPQHF. Looking up the rest from reference TRBV2 and TRBJ1-5 gives the full variable domain: EPEVTQTPSHQVTQMGQEVILRCVPISNHLYFYWYRQILGQKVEFLVSFYNNEISEKSEIFDDQFSVERPDGSNFTLKIRSTKLEDSAMYFCASRRPRQPQHFGDGTRLSIL.

This rearrangement joins TRBV30 to TRBJ1-2; 9 nucleotides line up with TRBD1. The CDR3 is made up of 13 amino acids. The germline CDR1 and CDR2 sequences are GTSNPN and SVGIG (reference sequence). Losses at the gene ends were 3 bases for V and 3 bases for J; bases not matched to a gene: 2. CDR3 region: CAWRRQGDYGYTF. The CDR3 DNA follows: TGTGCCTGGAGGCGACAGGGGGACTATGGCTACACCTTC.

The chain employs TRBV6-5 and TRBJ2-6, with 7 bases identical to TRBD1. The V segment lost 4 bases and the J segment 1 base; nucleotides outside the gene matches: 1. The CDR3 runs 15 residues. Germline CDR1 reads MNHEY; CDR2 reads SVGAGI. CDR3 in DNA: TGTGCCAGCAGTTGGGGACAGTCTGGGGCCAACGTCCTGACTTTC. This codes for CASSWGQSGANVLTF.

This rearrangement joins TRBV7-2 to TRBJ2-7, with TRBD2 as a possible D gene (6 bases). CDR3 size: 14 residues. V shed 5 bases and J shed 3 bases, with 14 bases lying between them. Germline V gives CDR1 SGHTA, CDR2 FQGNSA. The CDR3 coding sequence is TGTGCCAGCAGCACGGGACTCCACAACTACGAGCAGTACTTC. Protein sequence: CASSTGLHNYEQYF.